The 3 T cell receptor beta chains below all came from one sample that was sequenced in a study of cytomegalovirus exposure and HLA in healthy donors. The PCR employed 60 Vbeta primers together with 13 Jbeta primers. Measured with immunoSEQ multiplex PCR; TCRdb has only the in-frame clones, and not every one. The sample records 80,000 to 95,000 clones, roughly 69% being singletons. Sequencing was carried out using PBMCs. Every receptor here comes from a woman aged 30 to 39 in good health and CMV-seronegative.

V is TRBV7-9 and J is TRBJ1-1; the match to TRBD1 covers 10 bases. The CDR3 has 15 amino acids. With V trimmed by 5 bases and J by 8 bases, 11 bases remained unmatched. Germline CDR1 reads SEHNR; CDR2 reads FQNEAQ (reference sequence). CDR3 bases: TGTGCCAGCAGCCCCACCGGGACAGGGGTATGGGAAGCTTTCTTT. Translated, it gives CASSPTGTGVWEAFF.

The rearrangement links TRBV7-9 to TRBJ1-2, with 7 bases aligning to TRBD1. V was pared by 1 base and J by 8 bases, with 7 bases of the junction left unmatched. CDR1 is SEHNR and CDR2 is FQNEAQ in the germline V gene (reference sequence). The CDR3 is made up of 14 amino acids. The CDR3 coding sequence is TGTGCCAGCAGCTTAGGACAGGGCCTACGGGGCTACACCTTC. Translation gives CASSLGQGLRGYTF.

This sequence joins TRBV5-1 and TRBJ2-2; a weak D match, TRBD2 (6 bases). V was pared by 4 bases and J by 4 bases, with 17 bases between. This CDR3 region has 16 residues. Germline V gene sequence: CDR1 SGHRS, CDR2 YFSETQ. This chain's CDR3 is CASSPAGGIGTGELFF. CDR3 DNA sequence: TGCGCCAGCAGCCCCGCCGGGGGAATCGGCACCGGGGAGCTGTTTTTT.